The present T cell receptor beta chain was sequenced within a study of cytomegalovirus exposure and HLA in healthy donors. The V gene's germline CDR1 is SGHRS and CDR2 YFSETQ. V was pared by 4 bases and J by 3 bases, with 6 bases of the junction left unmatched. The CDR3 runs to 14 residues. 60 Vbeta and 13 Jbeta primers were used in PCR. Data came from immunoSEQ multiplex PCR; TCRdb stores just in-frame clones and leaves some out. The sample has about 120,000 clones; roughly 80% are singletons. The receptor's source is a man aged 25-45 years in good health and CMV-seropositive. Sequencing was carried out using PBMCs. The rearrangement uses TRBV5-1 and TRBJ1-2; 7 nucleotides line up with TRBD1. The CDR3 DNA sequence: TGCGCCAGCAGCCTAACAGGGGACGACTATGGCTACACCTTC. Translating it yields CASSLTGDDYGYTF.